Each of the 8 T cell receptor beta chains below was sequenced from the same sample in a study of T cell repertoires in cytomegalovirus infection. MiXCR, applied by TCRdb to the reads, yields one record per CDR3 protein. The data show 700,000 to 850,000 distinct CDR3 sequences, approximately 30% seen once. The antigens of these receptors remain unknown. The source was cultured CD8+ T cells from PBMCs, collected from culture after CMV antigen stimulation. All receptors come from a human donor in good health (CMV status not recorded). Some clones in this sample may be carry-over from other donors' samples.

The V gene is TRBV27, the J gene TRBJ1-6, with D unclear. CDR1 MNHEY and CDR2 SMNVEV come from the germline V gene (reference sequence). The CDR3 has 13 residues. Trimming stripped 0 bases from V and 13 bases from J, with 10 bases between. CDR3 DNA: TGTGCCAGCAGTTTATCAAGCCTGGCGCCCCTCCACTTT. It is translated as CASSLSSLAPLHF.

The V call is TRBV2, the J call TRBJ1-2, with D perhaps TRBD1 (5 bases). Per the germline V gene, CDR1 is SNHLY and CDR2 is FYNNEI. This CDR3 is 15 amino acids long. V was shortened by 8 bases and J by 5 bases, with 21 bases between the two germline ends. The CDR3 coding sequence is TGTGCCAGCCTTGAGGACGGGGCGGCCGTTTATGGCTACACCTTC. Residues: CASLEDGAAVYGYTF.

There are a few counts of this clonotype. The CDR3 DNA reads as TGTGCCAGCAGTCCCACTCCGATTTGGGAGACCGGGGAGCTGTTTTTT. It translates to CASSPTPIWETGELFF. The chain combines TRBV7-6 with TRBJ2-2; perhaps TRBD2 as D (5 bases). There are 16 residues in the CDR3. V was pared by 6 bases and J by 5 bases, with 19 bases between. Germline values: CDR1 SGHVS, CDR2 FNYEAQ.

This clonotype came up a few times. V is TRBV6-2 or TRBV6-3 and J is TRBJ1-2; D not certain. V shed 2 bases and J shed 0 bases, with 10 bases lying between them. Per germline, CDR1 MNHEY and CDR2 SVGEGT. CDR3 size: 15 residues. This chain's CDR3 is CASSYSARANYGYTF. The CDR3 bases are TGTGCCAGCAGTTACAGTGCCAGAGCTAACTATGGCTACACCTTC.

This clonotype was detected only a few times. This CDR3 reads CASSLAGGGQTQYF. In nucleotides, the CDR3 is TGTGCCAGCAGCTTAGCGGGGGGCGGTCAGACCCAGTACTTC. V and J are TRBV7-2 and TRBJ2-5, with D perhaps matching TRBD1 or TRBD2 (6 bases each). The ends were cut back, 0 bases at V and 6 bases at J, with 11 bases in the middle. The CDR3 consists of 14 residues. The germline V gene encodes CDR1 SGHTA and CDR2 FQGNSA.

The genes are TRBV10-3 and TRBJ2-3, with a possible D match to TRBD2 (6 bases). From germline, CDR1 is ENHRY and CDR2 SYGVKD. Trimming pared 8 bases from V and 6 bases from J, leaving 18 bases between. The length of the CDR3 is 14 residues. CDR3 in amino acids: CAIAGSSGGDTQYF. In DNA, the CDR3 is TGTGCCATCGCAGGGTCCTCCGGAGGGGATACGCAGTATTTT.

The V and J genes are TRBV7-9 and TRBJ2-7, with a weak D call TRBD2 (7 bases). Germline V gives CDR1 SEHNR, CDR2 FQNEAQ (reference sequence). There are 16 residues in the CDR3. V shed 5 bases and J shed 1 base, with 18 bases lying between them. CDR3 nucleotide sequence: TGTGCCAGCAGCCTACCCGAAGGGGGGGCGTCCTACGAGCAGTACTTC. It translates to CASSLPEGGASYEQYF.

There are a few counts of this clonotype. The chain recombines TRBV6-2 or TRBV6-3 with TRBJ1-1; D is uncertain. CDR1 is MNHEY, CDR2 SVGEGT, per germline. The CDR3 totals 12 residues. V was trimmed by 8 bases and J by 7 bases, leaving 14 bases between them. CDR3 nucleotide sequence: TGTGCCAGCTCCGAGCAAACGCTTGAAGCTTTCTTT. It yields the protein CASSEQTLEAFF.